These 12 T cell receptor beta chains came from one sample sequenced in a study of CD8 T cells in Susac syndrome. It was with random hexamers that about 0.45 to 1 ug RNA was reverse transcribed. TCRdb fed the immunoSEQ multiplex PCR reads into MiXCR, producing one record per CDR3 protein. This sample has about 210,000 distinct CDR3 sequences, with about 95% found just once. The specimen sequenced was CD4+ T cells from PBMCs. The receptors shown here come from a human donor with multiple sclerosis.

This clonotype was observed a few times. This chain links TRBV30 with TRBJ1-1; no clear D. Deletions cut 2 bases from V and 4 bases from J, with 14 bases between. This CDR3 is built from 14 residues. Germline assignment: CDR1 GTSNPN and CDR2 SVGIG (reference sequence). CDR3 DNA: TGTGCCTGGAGTAAGAGGGTAGGGAGCACTGAAGCTTTCTTT. Translation: CAWSKRVGSTEAFF. Full variable domain (rest looked up from reference TRBV30 and TRBJ1-1): SQTIHQWPATLVQPVGSPLSLECTVEGTSNPNLYWYRQAAGRGLQLLFYSVGIGQISSEVPQNLSASRPQDRQFILSSKKLLLSDSGFYLCAWSKRVGSTEAFFGQGTRLTVV.

The chain uses TRBV12-3 or TRBV12-4 and TRBJ2-2; D not certain. This CDR3 is 16 amino acids long. Between the trimmed V and J ends, which lost 5 bases and 7 bases, there was a span of 20 bases. CDR3 sequence: CASSPRTIVRNGELFF. Written as DNA, the CDR3 is TGTGCCAGCAGTCCCAGGACGATCGTTCGGAACGGGGAGCTGTTTTTT.

The gene calls are TRBV5-1 and TRBJ2-5; D might be TRBD1 (6 bases). Germline assignment: CDR1 SGHRS and CDR2 YFSETQ. The CDR3 contains 14 residues. Trimming stripped 0 bases from V and 4 bases from J, with 10 bases between. The CDR3 region is CASSLVVRGETQYF. CDR3 bases: TGCGCCAGCAGCTTGGTGGTCAGGGGAGAGACCCAGTACTTC.

This rearrangement joins TRBV15 to TRBJ2-1, with a possible D match to TRBD1 (6 bases). CDR3 length: 16 amino acids. Trimming stripped 1 base from V and 8 bases from J, with 18 bases between. The V gene's germline CDR1 is LNHNV and CDR2 YYDKDF (reference sequence). CDR3 residues: CATSRVGGVLGDEQFF. CDR3 coding DNA: TGTGCCACCAGCAGAGTAGGGGGAGTATTAGGTGATGAGCAGTTCTTC.

V and J are TRBV29-1 and TRBJ2-7, with a weak D call TRBD2 (6 bases). V dropped 1 base and J dropped 3 bases, with 13 bases sitting between them. Germline V gene data show CDR1 as SQVTM and CDR2 as ANQGSEA. The CDR3 has 14 amino acids. The CDR3: CSVEVPTSHYEQYF. The CDR3 DNA is TGCAGCGTTGAAGTTCCGACTAGTCACTACGAGCAGTACTTC.

The chain combines TRBV29-1 with TRBJ1-2; D perhaps matches TRBD1 (6 bases). From germline, CDR1 is SQVTM and CDR2 ANQGSEA. CDR3 size: 12 residues. V lost 6 bases and J lost 8, with 16 bases in between. CDR3 nucleotide sequence: TGCAGCGTCGCCATGGGGGGCGGCGGCTACACCTTC. It codes for CSVAMGGGGYTF.

The chain couples TRBV2 to TRBJ2-2, with D possibly being TRBD1 (7 bases). CDR1 SNHLY and CDR2 FYNNEI come from the germline V gene. Trimming removed 11 bases from V and 0 bases from J, with 10 bases in between. This CDR3 contains 13 residues. The CDR3 protein is CAGGTANTGELFF. CDR3 nucleotides: TGTGCCGGAGGGACAGCGAACACCGGGGAGCTGTTTTTT.

V usage is TRBV5-1 and J usage is TRBJ2-3; possibly TRBD2 for D (5 bases). V was shortened by 4 bases and J by 6 bases, with 12 bases between the two germline ends. In germline, CDR1 is SGHRS, CDR2 YFSETQ. This CDR3 region has 13 residues. The CDR3 DNA sequence: TGCGCCAGCAGCCCTAGCAGAGGGGATACGCAGTATTTT. It codes for CASSPSRGDTQYF.

This chain links TRBV2 with TRBJ2-1; no clear D gene. The CDR3 covers 15 residues. Looked up from germline, CDR1 is SNHLY and CDR2 is FYNNEI. V gave up 1 base and J gave up 5 bases, with 12 bases separating them. Here the CDR3 reads CASSEVQTYDNEQFF. As DNA, the CDR3 is TGTGCCAGCAGTGAAGTGCAGACCTATGACAATGAGCAGTTCTTC.

The V gene is TRBV27, the J gene TRBJ2-1, with D unresolved. V lost 7 bases and J 15 bases, leaving 22 bases between the germline ends. Germline V gene lookup returns CDR1 MNHEY and CDR2 SMNVEV (reference sequence). The CDR3 runs 13 residues. CDR3 sequence reads: CASTPNGWPRAFF. DNA of the CDR3: TGTGCCAGCACACCAAATGGTTGGCCAAGGGCGTTCTTC.

The chain is built from TRBV18 and TRBJ2-5, with D unresolved. The V gene lost 1 base and the J gene lost 2 bases, with 8 bases spanning the gap. The V gene's germline CDR1 is KGHSH and CDR2 LQKENI. CDR3 length: 14 amino acids. CDR3 nucleotides: TGTGCCAGCTCACCACGGACCCTTCAAGAGACCCAGTACTTC. Translation gives CASSPRTLQETQYF.

The CDR3 coding sequence is TGTGCCACCAGGGACGGCTACACCGGGGAGCTGTTTTTT. Translation: CATRDGYTGELFF. The chain combines TRBV12-3 or TRBV12-4 with TRBJ2-2, with D possibly called TRBD1 or TRBD2 (5 bases each). Deletions cut 10 bases from V and 3 bases from J, with 12 bases between. This CDR3 has 13 amino acids.